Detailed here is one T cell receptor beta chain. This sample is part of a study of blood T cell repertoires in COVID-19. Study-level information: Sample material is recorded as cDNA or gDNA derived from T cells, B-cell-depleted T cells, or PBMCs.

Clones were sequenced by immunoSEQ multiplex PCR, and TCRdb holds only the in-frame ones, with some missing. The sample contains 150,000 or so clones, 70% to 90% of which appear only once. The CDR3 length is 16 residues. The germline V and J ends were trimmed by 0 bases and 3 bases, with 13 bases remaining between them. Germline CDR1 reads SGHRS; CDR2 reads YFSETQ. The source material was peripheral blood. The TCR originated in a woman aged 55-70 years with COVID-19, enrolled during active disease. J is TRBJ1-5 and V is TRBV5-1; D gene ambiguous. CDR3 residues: CASSLAGNTANQPQHF. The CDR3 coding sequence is TGCGCCAGCAGCTTGGCGGGAAACACGGCCAATCAGCCCCAGCATTTT.